Shown below are 19 T cell receptor beta chains from a single sample sequenced in a study of T cell changes during pregnancy in multiple sclerosis. TCRdb's table, derived via immunoSEQ multiplex PCR, lists solely in-frame clones and lacks some. This table holds around 110,000 clones, around 90% found once. The material was peripheral blood, obtained after pregnancy. These receptors were obtained from a female donor with multiple sclerosis, enrolled in a pregnancy study.

This clone was counted a few times. The genes are TRBV30 and TRBJ1-1; D is uncertain. V was clipped by 3 bases and J by 6 bases, with 11 bases between them. CDR1 is GTSNPN, CDR2 SVGIG, per germline (reference sequence). This CDR3 region has 12 residues. The CDR3 nucleotides are TGTGCCTGGAGCTGGGGAGATCCTGAAGCTTTCTTT. This codes for CAWSWGDPEAFF.

The chain uses TRBV10-3 and TRBJ2-7; D perhaps matches TRBD1 (6 bases). Germline V gene data show CDR1 as ENHRY and CDR2 as SYGVKD. V was trimmed by 10 bases and J by 4 bases, leaving 11 bases between them. The length of the CDR3 is 11 residues. CDR3 residues: CATADSYEQYF. The CDR3 coding sequence is TGTGCCACCGCGGACAGTTACGAGCAGTACTTC.

The J gene is TRBJ1-2, the V gene TRBV28; D unclear. Germline CDR1 reads MDHEN; CDR2 reads SYDVKM. This CDR3 is 11 amino acids long. Trimming cost V 4 bases and J 7 bases, with 7 bases left between them. CDR3 sequence: CASSSVSGYTF. The CDR3 DNA sequence: TGTGCCAGCAGTTCCGTGAGTGGCTACACCTTC.

This clone has only a few counts. This chain joins TRBV7-9 and TRBJ1-1, with 8 bases matching TRBD1. Germline V lookup: CDR1 SEHNR, CDR2 FQNEAQ (reference sequence). Trimming at V came to 5 bases and at J to 3 bases, leaving 5 bases not matched to a gene. CDR3 size: 14 residues. CDR3 DNA: TGTGCCAGCAGCCGGGACAGGCGAGACACTGAAGCTTTCTTT. This gives the protein CASSRDRRDTEAFF.

The rearrangement links TRBV4-1 to TRBJ2-5; 8 bases align to TRBD2. The V and J ends lost 4 bases and 3 bases, in that order; junction bases with no gene match: 4. This CDR3 spans 14 amino acids. Germline assignment: CDR1 MGHRA and CDR2 YSYEKL. CDR3 protein: CASSPPGLEETQYF. The CDR3 region has the DNA TGCGCCAGCAGCCCACCGGGACTAGAAGAGACCCAGTACTTC.

V is TRBV27 and J is TRBJ1-1; no definite D call. Trimming cost V 6 bases and J 0 bases, with 8 bases left between them. Germline V gene data show CDR1 as MNHEY and CDR2 as SMNVEV (reference sequence). This CDR3 spans 13 amino acids. CDR3 amino acids: CASRSRVNTEAFF. The CDR3 nucleotides read TGTGCCAGCAGAAGTAGAGTGAACACTGAAGCTTTCTTT.

This clone turned up a few times. The chain combines TRBV19 with TRBJ1-5; 7 positions match TRBD1. The CDR3 has 16 amino acids. Germline assignment: CDR1 LNHDA and CDR2 SQIVND (reference sequence). Trimming removed 6 bases from V and 2 bases from J; junction bases left unmatched: 10. The CDR3 region has the DNA TGTGCCAGTAGCCAATCCACAGGGGCGGGCAATCAGCCCCAGCATTTT. Its translation is CASSQSTGAGNQPQHF.

CDR3 protein: CASSPRLAPYNEQFF. In DNA, the CDR3 is TGTGCCAGCAGCCCTCGACTCGCCCCTTACAATGAGCAGTTCTTC. This chain uses TRBV5-5 with TRBJ2-1; no definite D call. With 4 bases removed from V and 4 bases from J, the gap between germline ends came to 15 bases. Germline V CDR1 and CDR2: SGHKS, YYEKEE (reference sequence). The CDR3 spans 15 residues. Full variable domain (rest looked up from reference TRBV5-5 and TRBJ2-1): DAGVTQSPTHLIKTRGQQVTLRCSPISGHKSVSWYQQVLGQGPQFIFQYYEKEERGRGNFPDRFSARQFPNYSSELNVNALLLGDSALYLCASSPRLAPYNEQFFGPGTRLTVL.

The J gene is TRBJ2-3, the V gene TRBV9; TRBD1 might be the D (6 bases). This CDR3 has 17 residues. Looked up from germline, CDR1 is SGDLS and CDR2 is YYNGEE. Trimming took off 4 bases at V and 0 bases at J, with 18 bases between the two ends. CDR3 nucleotides: TGTGCCAGCAGCCCGACCCGCTCGACAGGAAGCACAGATACGCAGTATTTT. Translated, it gives CASSPTRSTGSTDTQYF.

The rearrangement links TRBV4-2 to TRBJ2-1; 10 bases are shared with TRBD2. V gave up 8 bases and J gave up 8 bases; unmatched junction bases: 3. The germline V gene encodes CDR1 LGHNA and CDR2 YNFKEQ. The CDR3 spans 12 residues. The CDR3 bases are TGTGCCAGCGGAGCGGGGGGGGATGAGCAGTTCTTC. This translates into CASGAGGDEQFF.

The rearrangement uses TRBV7-8 and TRBJ2-7; 8 bases line up with TRBD1. V lost 1 base to trimming and J lost 7 bases; unmatched junction nucleotides: 9. Germline V gene data show CDR1 as SGHVS and CDR2 as FQNEAQ. The CDR3 has 15 amino acids. The CDR3 bases are TGTGCCAGCAGCTTAGGGGCAGGGGGCGCGGGGGAGCAGTACTTC. Protein product: CASSLGAGGAGEQYF.

The chain carries TRBV2 and TRBJ1-2, with 9 positions matching TRBD1. The length of the CDR3 is 15 residues. Germline V gene sequence: CDR1 SNHLY, CDR2 FYNNEI. The V and J ends lost 3 bases and 4 bases, in that order; junction bases with no gene match: 6. The CDR3 protein is CASSDETGGVYGYTF. The CDR3 DNA reads TGTGCCAGCAGTGACGAGACAGGGGGAGTCTATGGCTACACCTTC.

The chain is built from TRBV7-9 and TRBJ2-3; 10 positions match TRBD2. The germline V gene encodes CDR1 SEHNR and CDR2 FQNEAQ (reference sequence). The CDR3 is made up of 14 amino acids. V shed 11 bases and J 0 bases; nucleotides not matched to a gene: 5. In nucleotides, the CDR3 is TGTGCCGGACAACTAGCGGGGAGCACAGATACGCAGTATTTT. Protein sequence: CAGQLAGSTDTQYF.

The chain combines TRBV4-1 with TRBJ1-4; D is unclear. Trimming pared 4 bases from V and 7 bases from J, leaving 10 bases between. CDR3 length equals 13 residues. Germline V lookup: CDR1 MGHRA, CDR2 YSYEKL. CDR3 residues: CASSLSVAEKLFF. The CDR3, as DNA: TGCGCCAGCAGCCTGTCCGTAGCTGAAAAACTGTTTTTT.

The gene calls are TRBV5-1 and TRBJ1-5, with D hard to call. The germline V and J ends were trimmed by 0 bases and 0 bases, with 10 bases remaining between them. The germline CDR1 and CDR2 sequences are SGHRS and YFSETQ. This CDR3 is 16 amino acids long. This CDR3 is CASSLGQANSNQPQHF. The CDR3 DNA reads TGCGCCAGCAGCTTGGGGCAGGCGAATAGCAATCAGCCCCAGCATTTT.

The gene calls are TRBV5-1 and TRBJ2-7, with 7 bases aligning to TRBD1. J lost 0 bases, V lost 2 bases, and 8 bases had no gene match. This CDR3 is built from 16 residues. The germline V gene encodes CDR1 SGHRS and CDR2 YFSETQ. As DNA, the CDR3 is TGCGCCAGCAGCTTTTCCCTAACAGGGGCCTCCTACGAGCAGTACTTC. This codes for CASSFSLTGASYEQYF.

CDR3 in amino acids: CASSLLGRDKGLEKLFF. The CDR3 bases are TGCGCCAGCAGCTTGCTGGGCCGGGACAAAGGCTTGGAAAAACTGTTTTTT. V usage is TRBV5-1 and J usage is TRBJ1-4; tentatively, D is TRBD1 (6 bases). The CDR3 runs to 17 residues. V was shortened by 1 base and J by 8 bases, with 21 bases between the two germline ends. Germline CDR1 SGHRS, CDR2 YFSETQ.

The rearrangement uses TRBV9 and TRBJ2-7; 9 positions match TRBD1. CDR1 and CDR2 from the germline V gene are SGDLS and YYNGEE. The CDR3 sequence is 14 residues long. V trimming: 3 bases; J trimming: 6 bases; junction bases outside the gene matches: 7. CDR3 amino acids: CASSAGQGHSEQYF. CDR3 coding DNA: TGTGCCAGCAGCGCGGGACAGGGACACTCCGAGCAGTACTTC.

The gene calls are TRBV9 and TRBJ2-7, with unresolved D. V was trimmed by 0 bases and J by 2 bases, leaving 12 bases between them. This CDR3 comprises 15 residues. Germline loops: CDR1 SGDLS, CDR2 YYNGEE. Written as DNA, the CDR3 is TGTGCCAGCAGCGTAGGTCAGGCTCCAACCTACGAGCAGTACTTC. Its protein is CASSVGQAPTYEQYF.